This TCR beta chain is drawn from a study of blood T cell repertoires in COVID-19. This clone was detected only once. Authors' data handling: Estimates of nucleated cell counts were drawn from the amplification of reference gene primers. Measured with immunoSEQ multiplex PCR; TCRdb has only the in-frame clones, and not every one. V, J and clone size were drawn from that table, and D and trimming were deduced from the DNA. This sample carries tens of thousands of clones, about two thirds of them seen once, and the ten largest clones take 20% to 25%. V dropped 0 bases and J dropped 2; count of bases not matched to a gene: 11. The length of the CDR3 is 18 residues. From germline, CDR1 is SGHKS and CDR2 YYEKEE (reference sequence).

The chain links TRBV5-5 to TRBJ2-3; 8 bases match TRBD2. The sequence was collected from a boy between 2 and 15 years old with active or convalescent COVID-19. Source material: peripheral blood. Here the CDR3 DNA reads TGTGCCAGCAGCTTGGCTTTCTCGGCGGGGGGTCTCACAGATACGCAGTATTTT. Its protein product is CASSLAFSAGGLTDTQYF.